A selection of T cell receptor beta chains follows, all from one sample in a study of T cell responses to AZD1222 COVID-19 vaccine. The data were produced by immunoSEQ multiplex PCR, yet TCRdb's version contains in-frame clones alone and is incomplete. Here the sample spans about 86,000 clones, approximately 91% being singletons. The material sequenced was peripheral blood, taken 28 days after the second AZD1222 dose. These receptor sequences come from an adult who received the AZD1222 COVID-19 vaccine. The CDR3 runs from the conserved cysteine through the conserved F or W. D genes are given only for firm matches. The size field is filled for only some rows; it gives once, few, many or a size class.

15	NA	TRBJ2-3	NA	TRBV11-3	TGTGCCAGCAGCTTAAGGGGAGGAGGCACAGATACGCAGTATTTT	CASSLRGGGTDTQYF
15	NA	TRBJ2-1	NA	TRBV18	TGTGCCAGCTCACCGCGACTAGTTTTTAGTACGGAGCAGTTCTTC	CASSPRLVFSTEQFF
14	NA	TRBJ1-4	NA	TRBV28	TGTGCCAGCAGTTTGGAGGCAACTAATGAAAAACTGTTTTTT	CASSLEATNEKLFF
15	NA	TRBJ2-7	NA	TRBV5-5	TGTGCCAGCAGCCCGGTGCGATCAGGGGAAACGGGGCAGTACTTC	CASSPVRSGETGQYF
15	TRBD1	TRBJ1-2	NA	TRBV5-1	TGCGCCAGCAGCTCCAGGACAGGGACCGACTATGGCTACACCTTC	CASSSRTGTDYGYTF
16	TRBD1	TRBJ1-5	NA	TRBV2	TGTGCCAGCAGTCTCGGACAGGGGGCCTTCAATCAGCCCCAGCATTTT	CASSLGQGAFNQPQHF
12	TRBD1	TRBJ2-7	NA	TRBV27	TGTGCCTCGGGACAGGGGGCCTACGAGCAGTACTTC	CASGQGAYEQYF
13	NA	TRBJ2-1	NA	TRBV2	TGTGCCAGCGGCGTCGGACCGTACAATGAGCAGTTCTTC	CASGVGPYNEQFF
16	NA	TRBJ1-5	NA	TRBV19	TGTGCCAGTAGTATAGTCAGGGTCTCCAGCAATCAGCCCCAGCATTTT	CASSIVRVSSNQPQHF
15	NA	TRBJ1-1	NA	TRBV19	TGTGCCAGTAGTATAAAGGCTCCTATTTTGTCTGAAGCTTTCTTT	CASSIKAPILSEAFF
11	NA	TRBJ1-1	NA	TRBV5-5	TGTGCCAGCAGACAGAACACTGAAGCTTTCTTT	CASRQNTEAFF
13	NA	TRBJ2-3	NA	TRBV12-3/TRBV12-4	TGTGCCAGCAGTTTCCCTGACACAGATACGCAGTATTTT	CASSFPDTDTQYF
17	TRBD2	TRBJ2-1	few	TRBV7-9	TGTGCCAGCAGCCTAATCTTAGCGGGAGCGGCCTACAATGAGCAGTTCTTC	CASSLILAGAAYNEQFF
17	NA	TRBJ2-2	NA	TRBV28	TGTGCCAGCAGCCGCCCCAGGGGCCGTACGAACACCGGGGAGCTGTTTTTT	CASSRPRGRTNTGELFF
13	NA	TRBJ2-7	NA	TRBV19	TGTGCCAGTAGTATGGGGTTCGGCTACGAGCAGTACTTC	CASSMGFGYEQYF
14	NA	TRBJ2-5	NA	TRBV19	TGTGCCAGTAGTTTGCAGGGCTCGACAGAGACCCAGTACTTC	CASSLQGSTETQYF
15	NA	TRBJ2-7	once	TRBV7-2	TGTGCCAGCAGCCTCGCCGGGACGGCAGCCTACGAGCAGTACTTC	CASSLAGTAAYEQYF
15	NA	TRBJ1-1	NA	TRBV10-2	TGCGCCAGCAGTGAGTCGGACTGGGGTGCGACTGAAGCTTTCTTT	CASSESDWGATEAFF
13	NA	TRBJ1-1	NA	TRBV2	TGTGCCAGCAGGCGGGAGGCGAACACTGAAGCTTTCTTT	CASRREANTEAFF
14	TRBD1	TRBJ2-7	NA	TRBV10-3	TGTGCCATCAGTCCCCAGGGGGCGTCTGGCGAGCAGTACTTC	CAISPQGASGEQYF
12	NA	TRBJ2-4	NA	TRBV6-5	TGTGCCAGCACCCAAGGGGGACACATTCAGTACTTC	CASTQGGHIQYF
14	TRBD1	TRBJ2-2	NA	TRBV7-2	TGTGCCAGCAGCGGACAGGGGAACACCGGGGAGCTGTTTTTT	CASSGQGNTGELFF
12	NA	TRBJ2-3	NA	TRBV27	TGTGCCAGCAGGTCCAGGTCAGATACGCAGTATTTT	CASRSRSDTQYF
16	TRBD1	TRBJ2-3	NA	TRBV15	TGTGCCACCAGAAGAACAACAGGGGTTGGCACAGATACGCAGTATTTT	CATRRTTGVGTDTQYF
14	NA	TRBJ1-5	NA	TRBV6-5	TGTGCCAGCCTGCCGATGGGCGGGCTTCAGCCCCAGCATTTT	CASLPMGGLQPQHF
15	TRBD1	TRBJ1-5	NA	TRBV27	TGTGCCAGCGTCCCGACAGGGATGGGCAATCAGCCCCAGCATTTT	CASVPTGMGNQPQHF
15	NA	TRBJ2-7	NA	TRBV19	TGTGCCAGTAGTATAGGAGGGCAAAGCTCCTACGAGCAGTACTTC	CASSIGGQSSYEQYF
16	NA	TRBJ2-1	few	TRBV24-1	TGTGCCACCAGTGATCCGGACTCCCTCCCCTACAATGAGCAGTTCTTC	CATSDPDSLPYNEQFF
12	TRBD1	TRBJ1-2	NA	TRBV3-1/TRBV3-2	TGTGCCAGCAGCCGAGACAGGGATGGCTACACCTTC	CASSRDRDGYTF
15	NA	TRBJ1-1	few	TRBV5-1	TGCGCCAGCAGCTTGGTCGGGGTTATTAACACTGAAGCTTTCTTT	CASSLVGVINTEAFF
13	NA	TRBJ2-7	NA	TRBV9	TGTGCCAGCAGCGTGGGGGTGGCTTACGAGCAGTACTTC	CASSVGVAYEQYF
16	TRBD1	TRBJ2-7	few	TRBV4-2	TGTGCCAGCAGCCAAGATCAAGGGGACAGGGGCTACGAGCAGTACTTC	CASSQDQGDRGYEQYF
14	NA	TRBJ2-2	NA	TRBV11-2	TGTGCCAGCAGCCTGGACGGCAACACCGGGGAGCTGTTTTTT	CASSLDGNTGELFF
13	NA	TRBJ2-1	NA	TRBV14	TGTGCCAGCAGGTCTGTGACGGGGAATGAGCAGTTCTTC	CASRSVTGNEQFF
18	NA	TRBJ2-1	NA	TRBV4-2	TGTGCCAGCAGCTTTTGGCCGAGGGCGGTTTCAACCTACAATGAGCAGTTCTTC	CASSFWPRAVSTYNEQFF
17	NA	TRBJ2-1	NA	TRBV14	TGTGCCAGCAGCCCAGCCCCGGGGCGGCAGAGCTACAATGAGCAGTTCTTC	CASSPAPGRQSYNEQFF
15	TRBD2	TRBJ2-2	NA	TRBV5-1	TGCGCCAGCAGCACGGGAGGGCCGTCCACCGGGGAGCTGTTTTTT	CASSTGGPSTGELFF
18	TRBD2	TRBJ2-5	NA	TRBV18	TGTGCCAGCTCACCACTGGGCCAGGGTCTCGGGAGGAAAGAGACCCAGTACTTC	CASSPLGQGLGRKETQYF
11	NA	TRBJ2-7	NA	TRBV2	TGTGCCAGCAGTGAAGGGGCAGGGAAGTACTTC	CASSEGAGKYF
14	TRBD2	TRBJ2-7	NA	TRBV7-2	TGTGCCAGCAGCTTCGTAGCGGGAGTGAACGAGCAGTACTTC	CASSFVAGVNEQYF
15	NA	TRBJ1-1	NA	TRBV4-2	TGTGCCAGCAGCCAAGATCGGCCGACGGGAACTGAAGCTTTCTTT	CASSQDRPTGTEAFF
16	TRBD1	TRBJ2-5	NA	TRBV4-1	TGCGCCAGCAGCCAAGCCCCACAACAGGGGCCCGAGACCCAGTACTTC	CASSQAPQQGPETQYF
17	NA	TRBJ2-2	NA	TRBV6-2/TRBV6-3	TGTGCCAGCAGTTACTCGATAATGGTGCGGATCACCGGGGAGCTGTTTTTT	CASSYSIMVRITGELFF
16	TRBD2	TRBJ2-3	NA	TRBV5-1	TGCGCCAGCAGCCGGGGACTAGCGGGAGAAATAGATACGCAGTATTTT	CASSRGLAGEIDTQYF
15	TRBD2	TRBJ2-3	NA	TRBV19	TGTGCCAGTAGTATTCAGCGGGAGAGTTCGGATACGCAGTATTTT	CASSIQRESSDTQYF
15	TRBD1	TRBJ1-1	NA	TRBV28	TGTGCCAGCAGTTTGGGACAGGGATTGAACACTGAAGCTTTCTTT	CASSLGQGLNTEAFF